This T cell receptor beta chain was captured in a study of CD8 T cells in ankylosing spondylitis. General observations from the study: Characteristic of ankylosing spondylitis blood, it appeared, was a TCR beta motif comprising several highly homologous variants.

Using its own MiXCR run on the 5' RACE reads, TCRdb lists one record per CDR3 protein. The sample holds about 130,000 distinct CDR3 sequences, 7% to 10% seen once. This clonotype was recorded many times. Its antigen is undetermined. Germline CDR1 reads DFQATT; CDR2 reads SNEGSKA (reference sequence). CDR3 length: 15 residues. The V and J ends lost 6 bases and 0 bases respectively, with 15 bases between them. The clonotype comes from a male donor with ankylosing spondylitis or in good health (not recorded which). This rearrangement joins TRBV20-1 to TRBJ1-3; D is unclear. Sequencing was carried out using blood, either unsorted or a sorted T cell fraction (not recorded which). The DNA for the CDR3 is TGCAGTGCCCGGCTCACCCGCGGCTCTGGAAACACCATATATTTT. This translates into CSARLTRGSGNTIYF.